This TCR beta chain is from a study of T cell repertoires in cytomegalovirus infection. Study details: Indications of both CMV infection and matching HLA type were provided by public TCR beta signatures.

TCRdb called the reads again in MiXCR, with one record for every CDR3 protein. In the table there are 110,000 to 150,000 distinct CDR3 sequences, around 30% of which are singletons. This clonotype was counted many times. What it binds is not known. Study findings and constraints: HLA-C-restricted CMV clonotypes gave the most frequent clonotype in two of eight donors. Pooled public TCR beta family frequency picked out CMV carriers with the relevant HLA.

V lost 4 bases, J lost 2 bases, and 12 bases stayed unmatched. Germline assignment: CDR1 SGHRS and CDR2 YFSETQ. This CDR3 comprises 17 residues. The clonotype was recovered from a human donor in good health (CMV status not recorded). Some clones in this sample may be carry-over from other donors' samples. The chain joins TRBV5-1 to TRBJ2-3; 8 bases map to TRBD2. Source: CD8+ T cells from cultured PBMCs, taken from culture after CMV antigen stimulation. The CDR3 DNA follows: TGCGCCAGCAGCCCCATCCCCCCTAGCGGGTACACAGATACGCAGTATTTT. This gives the protein CASSPIPPSGYTDTQYF.